A selection of T cell receptor beta chains follows, all from one sample in a study of CXCR3-negative and CXCR3-positive naive CD8 T cells. For each CDR3 protein, TCRdb gives one entry from its re-call of the 5' RACE reads, without DNA. The specimen's table records approximately 5,900 distinct CDR3 sequences. Sequenced sample: naive CXCR3+ CD8+ T cells from blood. These TCRs come from a human donor in good health. Some clones in this sample may be carry-over from other donors' samples. The CDR3 runs from the conserved cysteine through the conserved F or W. Each record gives: clone size, J gene, V gene, CDR3 protein. Only part of the rows carry a size: once, few, many, or a class if the clone is expanded.

clone_size: medium-sized
j_call: TRBJ2-1
v_call: TRBV29-1
cdr3_aa: CSVEDLTRSSVSSGIYNEQFF

clone_size: NA
j_call: TRBJ2-1
v_call: TRBV9
cdr3_aa: CASSAQSGREQFF

clone_size: medium-sized
j_call: TRBJ2-1
v_call: TRBV24-1
cdr3_aa: CATRTSGRAGDEQFF

clone_size: NA
j_call: TRBJ2-1
v_call: TRBV29-1
cdr3_aa: CSVEDLGGLNEQFF

clone_size: NA
j_call: TRBJ2-1
v_call: TRBV4-3
cdr3_aa: CASSRSLPGQGSNEQFF

clone_size: medium-sized
j_call: TRBJ2-5
v_call: TRBV6-5
cdr3_aa: CASSYGQEETQYF

clone_size: medium-sized
j_call: TRBJ1-4
v_call: TRBV6-6
cdr3_aa: CATYEQTGEKLFF

clone_size: NA
j_call: TRBJ2-2
v_call: TRBV28
cdr3_aa: CARSFGLAISGQLFF

clone_size: NA
j_call: TRBJ1-4
v_call: TRBV29-1
cdr3_aa: CSVEDRVRGSGEKLFF

clone_size: NA
j_call: TRBJ1-2
v_call: TRBV29-1
cdr3_aa: CSVEKRDRANYGYTF

clone_size: NA
j_call: TRBJ2-5
v_call: TRBV29-1
cdr3_aa: CSVDGGNLQETQYF

clone_size: NA
j_call: TRBJ2-1
v_call: TRBV2
cdr3_aa: CASSRSSGSTYNEQFF

clone_size: NA
j_call: TRBJ2-5
v_call: TRBV14
cdr3_aa: CASSLGLAGLQETQYF

clone_size: medium-sized
j_call: TRBJ1-1
v_call: TRBV9
cdr3_aa: CASSVGGTKNTEAFF

clone_size: medium-sized
j_call: TRBJ1-2
v_call: TRBV7-8
cdr3_aa: CASSLEDWVNYGYTF

clone_size: medium-sized
j_call: TRBJ2-1
v_call: TRBV18
cdr3_aa: CASSPTGGRSYNEQFF

clone_size: NA
j_call: TRBJ2-1
v_call: TRBV7-2
cdr3_aa: CASSLEFLGDYSYNEQFF

clone_size: medium-sized
j_call: TRBJ2-3
v_call: TRBV27
cdr3_aa: CASSLSSLRTDTQYF

clone_size: medium-sized
j_call: TRBJ2-1
v_call: TRBV5-6
cdr3_aa: CASSLEAGVFDEQFF

clone_size: NA
j_call: TRBJ2-1
v_call: TRBV20-1
cdr3_aa: CSASPSGPYNEQFF

clone_size: NA
j_call: TRBJ1-5
v_call: TRBV28
cdr3_aa: CASSFREYQPQHF

clone_size: medium-sized
j_call: TRBJ2-1
v_call: TRBV29-1
cdr3_aa: CSVGDNYNEQFF

clone_size: NA
j_call: TRBJ2-3
v_call: TRBV5-1
cdr3_aa: CASSEGLAGGPGTTQYF

clone_size: medium-sized
j_call: TRBJ2-7
v_call: TRBV5-1
cdr3_aa: CASSPGQGLREQYF

clone_size: NA
j_call: TRBJ2-7
v_call: TRBV5-1
cdr3_aa: CASSLRGLAASYEQYF

clone_size: medium-sized
j_call: TRBJ2-1
v_call: TRBV4-2
cdr3_aa: CASSQDYPSGRGDEQFF

clone_size: medium-sized
j_call: TRBJ2-2
v_call: TRBV29-1
cdr3_aa: CSAVQVDTGELFF

clone_size: medium-sized
j_call: TRBJ2-5
v_call: TRBV25-1
cdr3_aa: CASSEVGPGQRERETQYF

clone_size: medium-sized
j_call: TRBJ2-1
v_call: TRBV12-3/TRBV12-4
cdr3_aa: CASTPVREVNEQFF

clone_size: NA
j_call: TRBJ1-2
v_call: TRBV10-1
cdr3_aa: CASSDAVDSGYTF

clone_size: NA
j_call: TRBJ1-6
v_call: TRBV9
cdr3_aa: CASTQRDINSPLHF

clone_size: NA
j_call: TRBJ1-2
v_call: TRBV7-9
cdr3_aa: CASSLATAGTYGYTF

clone_size: medium-sized
j_call: TRBJ1-1
v_call: TRBV20-1
cdr3_aa: CSAWTRRNTEAFF

clone_size: NA
j_call: TRBJ2-3
v_call: TRBV14
cdr3_aa: CASSLWTSADTQYF

clone_size: NA
j_call: TRBJ2-5
v_call: TRBV5-1
cdr3_aa: CASSVGTRSTQETQYF